The rows below give T cell receptor beta chains drawn from one sample of a study of T cells in Graves' hyperthyroidism and ophthalmopathy. TCRdb reprocessed the multiplex PCR reads with MiXCR, giving one entry per CDR3 protein. The table has a few hundred thousand distinct CDR3 sequences, around a quarter seen once. Sequencing input: blood. These receptors were taken from a man in his fifties or sixties with Graves' hyperthyroidism. Each CDR3 is given with its conserved first and last residue. Fields, in order: D gene, J gene, V gene, clone size, CDR3 protein, CDR3 DNA. A D gene is named only where the DNA matches it firmly. Only part of the rows carry a size: once, few, many, or a class if the clone is expanded.

NA,TRBJ2-1,TRBV6-5,NA,CASSYRSSATYNEQFF,TGTGCCAGCAGTTACCGTTCTAGCGCTACCTACAATGAGCAGTTCTTC
TRBD2,TRBJ2-5,TRBV5-1,many,CASRRLAGDMETQYF,TGCGCCAGCAGACGACTAGCGGGAGACATGGAGACCCAGTACTTC
NA,TRBJ2-1,TRBV29-1,NA,CSVQTLGGPYNEQFF,TGCAGCGTTCAGACCCTTGGAGGCCCCTACAATGAGCAGTTCTTC
NA,TRBJ2-1,TRBV25-1,NA,CASSDPGIYNEQFF,TGTGCCAGCAGTGACCCAGGGATCTACAATGAGCAGTTCTTC
NA,TRBJ2-2,TRBV27,NA,CASSPFVQNTGELFF,TGTGCCAGCAGTCCTTTCGTACAGAACACCGGGGAGCTGTTTTTT
NA,TRBJ2-7,TRBV6-1,few,CASSYFGDEQYF,TGTGCCAGCAGTTATTTCGGGGACGAGCAGTACTTC
NA,TRBJ1-6,TRBV6-1,few,CASTTTDYNSPLHF,TGTGCCAGCACCACGACAGACTATAATTCACCCCTCCACTTT
NA,TRBJ1-3,TRBV24-1,NA,CATQGSGNTIYF,TGTGCCACCCAGGGTTCTGGAAACACCATATATTTT
TRBD1,TRBJ2-7,TRBV7-9,few,CASSHRGLEQYF,TGTGCCAGCAGCCACAGGGGTCTCGAGCAGTACTTC
TRBD1,TRBJ2-1,TRBV24-1,few,CATSDFPGQGGRNEQFF,TGTGCCACCAGTGATTTCCCCGGACAGGGAGGTCGCAATGAGCAGTTCTTC
NA,TRBJ2-7,TRBV7-9,many,CASSLALYSYEQYF,TGTGCCAGCAGCTTAGCACTGTACTCCTACGAGCAGTACTTC
NA,TRBJ1-1,TRBV10-2,few,CASSKTVNTEAFF,TGCGCCAGCAGTAAGACTGTGAACACTGAAGCTTTCTTT
NA,TRBJ1-5,TRBV3-1,few,CASSQDSRPQHF,TGTGCCAGCAGCCAAGACAGTCGGCCCCAGCATTTT
TRBD2,TRBJ2-1,TRBV5-1,few,CASSSTSGRWDEQFF,TGCGCCAGCAGCTCTACTAGCGGGAGGTGGGATGAGCAGTTCTTC
TRBD1,TRBJ2-3,TRBV5-1,once,CASGTGASTDTQCF,TGCGCCAGCGGGACAGGGGCTAGCACAGATACGCAGTGTTTT
NA,TRBJ2-1,TRBV29-1,few,CSVEGARTSYNEQFF,TGCAGCGTTGAGGGCGCGCGGACCTCCTACAATGAGCAGTTCTTC
NA,TRBJ2-3,TRBV20-1,few,CSASIQPSTDTQYF,TGCAGTGCTAGTATCCAGCCCAGCACAGATACGCAGTATTTT
NA,TRBJ2-3,TRBV28,NA,CASSSPGGPNTDTRYF,TGTGCCAGCAGTTCCCCCGGGGGACCTAACACAGATACGCGGTATTTT
TRBD1,TRBJ1-3,TRBV5-1,few,CASSSRTGSVDTIYF,TGCGCCAGCAGCTCGCGGACAGGGAGCGTAGACACCATATATTTT
TRBD1,TRBJ1-5,TRBV6-2/TRBV6-3,few,CASSPRTGGWYQPQHF,TGTGCCAGCAGTCCCCGGACAGGGGGCTGGTATCAGCCCCAGCATTTT
TRBD1,TRBJ1-1,TRBV6-1,many,CASSHTQTGTEAFF,TGTGCCAGCAGTCACACCCAGACAGGGACCGAAGCTTTCTTT
NA,TRBJ2-3,TRBV20-1,many,CSARAPTNTDTQYF,TGCAGTGCTAGAGCCCCGACCAACACAGATACGCAGTATTTT
NA,TRBJ2-2,TRBV19,NA,CASSSTYRTGELFF,TGTGCCAGTAGTTCAACCTACAGGACCGGGGAGCTGTTTTTT
NA,TRBJ1-1,TRBV10-3,NA,CAIRGGTEAFF,TGTGCCATCAGGGGAGGCACTGAAGCTTTCTTT
TRBD2,TRBJ2-5,TRBV5-6,many,CASNSGLAEETQYF,TGTGCCAGCAATTCGGGACTAGCGGAAGAGACCCAGTACTTC
NA,TRBJ2-1,TRBV20-1,NA,CSALGPRGTNEQFF,TGCAGTGCCCTAGGCCCGAGGGGGACGAATGAGCAGTTCTTC
TRBD2,TRBJ2-1,TRBV9,NA,CASSVGPTPGLANNEQFF,TGTGCCAGCAGCGTAGGCCCCACCCCGGGACTAGCGAACAATGAGCAGTTCTTC
NA,TRBJ2-5,TRBV11-3,NA,CASRGDGDRQETQYF,TGTGCCAGCAGAGGGGACGGAGACCGTCAAGAGACCCAGTACTTC
TRBD2,TRBJ2-5,TRBV27,NA,CASSLSAGGYETQYF,TGTGCCAGCAGTTTATCGGCGGGAGGGTACGAGACCCAGTACTTC
NA,TRBJ2-2,TRBV11-3,once,CASSLRQHTGELFF,TGTGCCAGCAGCTTACGGCAGCACACCGGGGAGCTGTTTTTT
NA,TRBJ2-2,TRBV3-1,many,CASSQGAGELFF,TGTGCCAGCAGCCAGGGCGCCGGGGAGCTGTTTTTT
NA,TRBJ2-2,TRBV11-2,few,CASSKTEEDGELFF,TGTGCCAGCAGCAAGACTGAGGAGGACGGGGAGCTGTTTTTT
TRBD2,TRBJ2-1,TRBV30,NA,CAWSQTSGALLEQFF,TGTGCCTGGAGTCAGACTAGCGGCGCCCTCCTGGAGCAGTTCTTC
NA,TRBJ2-3,TRBV11-2,many,CASSLEFGGRTDTQYF,TGTGCCAGCAGCTTAGAGTTTGGAGGGAGGACAGATACGCAGTATTTT
TRBD1,TRBJ1-1,TRBV29-1,NA,CSVTMTGGATEAFF,TGCAGCGTTACAATGACAGGGGGAGCCACTGAAGCTTTCTTT
NA,TRBJ1-1,TRBV30,few,CAWSVLGARTDTEAFF,TGTGCCTGGAGTGTACTGGGGGCGCGAACGGACACTGAAGCTTTCTTT
TRBD2,TRBJ2-1,TRBV18,NA,CASSPPSGKYNEQFF,TGTGCCAGCTCACCACCTAGCGGGAAATACAATGAGCAGTTCTTC
NA,TRBJ2-4,TRBV18,few,CASSPQRGDKNIQYF,TGTGCCAGCTCACCACAGAGGGGTGACAAAAACATTCAGTACTTC
NA,TRBJ2-2,TRBV27,few,CASKGFWDTGELFF,TGTGCCAGTAAGGGGTTCTGGGACACCGGGGAGCTGTTTTTT
TRBD1,TRBJ1-1,TRBV6-2/TRBV6-3,many,CASSPTGAEAFF,TGTGCCAGCAGCCCGACAGGGGCCGAAGCTTTCTTT
NA,TRBJ2-7,TRBV14,few,CASSPAGTRYEQYF,TGTGCCAGCAGCCCGGCAGGGACCCGCTACGAGCAGTACTTC
TRBD1,TRBJ2-3,TRBV24-1,many,CATSDPGTGGADTQYF,TGTGCCACCAGTGACCCCGGGACAGGGGGCGCAGATACGCAGTATTTT
NA,TRBJ2-7,TRBV29-1,few,CSVGNNEQYF,TGCAGCGTGGGAAACAACGAGCAGTACTTC
TRBD1,TRBJ2-7,TRBV18,few,CASSSIRGPNEQYF,TGTGCCAGCTCCTCGATTAGGGGGCCAAACGAGCAGTACTTC